This TCR beta chain was recorded in a study of blood T cell repertoires in COVID-19. TCRdb's copy holds only in-frame clones and misses some; the assay was immunoSEQ multiplex PCR. The data show tens of thousands of clones, about 92% seen once. Trimming left V 0 bases short and J 5 bases short, with 11 bases between. This CDR3 comprises 14 residues. This chain connects TRBV5-3 to TRBJ2-5; tentatively, D is TRBD1 (5 bases). TRBV5-3 is an ORF, with its function uncertain. The receptor was derived from a man in his fifties or sixties with acute or convalescent COVID-19. The sample was peripheral blood. CDR3 DNA sequence: TGTGCCAGAAGCTTGGGGACACCTCGGGAGACCCAGTACTTC. Its translation is CARSLGTPRETQYF.